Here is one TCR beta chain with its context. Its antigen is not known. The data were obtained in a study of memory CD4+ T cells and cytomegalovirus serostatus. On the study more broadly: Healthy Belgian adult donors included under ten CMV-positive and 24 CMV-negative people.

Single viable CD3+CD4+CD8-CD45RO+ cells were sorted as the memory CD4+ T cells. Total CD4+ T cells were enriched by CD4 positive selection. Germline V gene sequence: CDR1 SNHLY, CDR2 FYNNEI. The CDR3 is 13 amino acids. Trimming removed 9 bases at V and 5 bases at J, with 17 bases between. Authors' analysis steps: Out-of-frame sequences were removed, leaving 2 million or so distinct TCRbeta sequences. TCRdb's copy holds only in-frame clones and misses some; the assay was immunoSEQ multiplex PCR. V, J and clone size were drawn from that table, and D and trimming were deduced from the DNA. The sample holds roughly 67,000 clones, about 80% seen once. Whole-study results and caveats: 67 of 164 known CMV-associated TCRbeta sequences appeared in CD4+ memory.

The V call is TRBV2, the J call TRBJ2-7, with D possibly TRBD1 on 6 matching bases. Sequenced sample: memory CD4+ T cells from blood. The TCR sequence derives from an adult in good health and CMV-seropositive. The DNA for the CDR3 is TGTGCCAGTTCCGCTCAGGGGCACGACGAGCAGTACTTC. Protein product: CASSAQGHDEQYF.